The clone carrying this TCR beta chain was detected only a few times. Its specificity is not known. These data come from a study of response to subunit inactivated influenza vaccine. Study-level findings and limits: Researchers suggested that each seasonal influenza vaccination recruits few new T cells.

J lost 3 bases, V lost 4 bases, and 3 bases had no gene match. In germline, CDR1 is ENHRY, CDR2 SYGVKD. This CDR3 spans 14 amino acids. TCRdb used MiXCR to reprocess the RT-PCR reads, holding one entry per CDR3 protein. The sample has hundreds of thousands of distinct CDR3 sequences; approximately 14% are singletons. V and J are TRBV10-3 and TRBJ2-4, with 7 bases fitting TRBD1. This clonotype originated in a man in his fifties or sixties who received an inactivated influenza vaccine. Sequenced here: PBMCs from blood, sampled approximately 15 days before vaccination. The CDR3 is CAISGDRDKNIQYF. As DNA, the CDR3 is TGTGCCATCAGTGGGGACAGAGACAAAAACATTCAGTACTTC.